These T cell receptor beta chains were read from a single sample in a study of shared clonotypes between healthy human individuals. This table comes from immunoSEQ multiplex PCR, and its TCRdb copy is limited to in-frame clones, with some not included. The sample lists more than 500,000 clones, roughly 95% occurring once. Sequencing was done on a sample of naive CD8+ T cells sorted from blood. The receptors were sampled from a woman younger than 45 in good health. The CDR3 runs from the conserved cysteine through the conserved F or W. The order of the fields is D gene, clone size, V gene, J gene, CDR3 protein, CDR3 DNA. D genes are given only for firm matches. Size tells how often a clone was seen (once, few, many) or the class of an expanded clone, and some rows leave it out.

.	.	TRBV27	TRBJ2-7	CASSLLGTFYEQYF	TGTGCCAGCAGTTTATTGGGGACATTCTACGAGCAGTACTTC
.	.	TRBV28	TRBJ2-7	CASSGPGHEQYF	TGTGCCAGCAGTGGCCCGGGGCACGAGCAGTACTTC
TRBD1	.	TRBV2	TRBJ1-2	CASSRNRGLVVLNYGYTF	TGTGCCAGTTCGAGAAACAGGGGGTTAGTTGTATTAAACTATGGCTACACCTTC
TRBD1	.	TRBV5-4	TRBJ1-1	CASSSTGGHTEAFF	TGTGCCAGCAGCTCAACAGGGGGCCACACTGAAGCTTTCTTT
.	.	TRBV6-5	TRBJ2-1	CASSPTNADYNEQFF	TGTGCCAGCAGTCCGACTAACGCCGATTACAATGAGCAGTTCTTC
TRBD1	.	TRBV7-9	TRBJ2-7	CASTRDSSYEQYF	TGTGCCAGCACTCGGGACAGCTCCTACGAGCAGTACTTC
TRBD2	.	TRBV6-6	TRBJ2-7	CASSYSRSGGEQYF	TGTGCCAGCAGTTACTCGAGATCGGGAGGCGAGCAGTACTTC
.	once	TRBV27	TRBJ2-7	CASSFSTGEESYEQYF	TGTGCCAGCAGTTTCAGCACAGGGGAGGAATCCTACGAGCAGTACTTC
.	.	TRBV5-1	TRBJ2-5	CASSPHGETQYF	TGCGCCAGCAGCCCGCACGGTGAGACCCAGTACTTC
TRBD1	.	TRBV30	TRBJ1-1	CAWDRDSTNTEAFF	TGTGCCTGGGACCGGGACAGCACGAACACTGAAGCTTTCTTT
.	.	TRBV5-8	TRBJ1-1	CASSLANVRAFF	TGTGCCAGCAGCTTGGCCAATGTCAGGGCTTTCTTT
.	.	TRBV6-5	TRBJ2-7	CASRGGISYEQYF	TGTGCCAGCAGGGGCGGGATCTCCTACGAGCAGTACTTC
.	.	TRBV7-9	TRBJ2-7	CASSGSGIWYEQYF	TGTGCCAGCAGCGGTTCGGGGATTTGGTACGAGCAGTACTTC
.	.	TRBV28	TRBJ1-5	CASSFLRGSGQPQHF	TGTGCCAGCAGTTTTCTCAGGGGTAGCGGTCAGCCCCAGCATTTT
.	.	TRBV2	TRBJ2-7	CASSERGREQYF	TGTGCCAGCAGTGAGCGGGGAAGGGAGCAGTACTTC
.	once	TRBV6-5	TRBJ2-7	CASSYDGNYEQYF	TGTGCCAGCAGTTACGACGGCAACTACGAGCAGTACTTC
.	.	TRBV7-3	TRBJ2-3	CASSLRAGLGDTQYF	TGTGCCAGCAGCTTACGAGCGGGCTTGGGAGATACGCAGTATTTT
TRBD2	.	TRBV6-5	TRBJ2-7	CASSDLAAVLF	TGTGCCAGCAGTGACCTAGCGGCGGTACTCTTC
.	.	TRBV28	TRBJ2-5	CASSFMKEQYF	TGTGCCAGCAGTTTTATGAAGGAGCAGTACTTC
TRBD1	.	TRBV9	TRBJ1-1	CASSVVSTGGGVGMNTEAFF	TGTGCCAGCAGCGTAGTGTCGACAGGGGGTGGGGTAGGGATGAACACTGAAGCTTTCTTT
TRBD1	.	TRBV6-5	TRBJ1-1	CASSYLGRGTNTEAFF	TGTGCCAGCAGTTACTTGGGCAGGGGGACGAACACTGAAGCTTTCTTT
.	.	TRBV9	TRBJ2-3	CASRGDTQYF	TGTGCCAGCAGGGGGGATACGCAGTATTTT
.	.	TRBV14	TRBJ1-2	CASSQVGGMHYGYTF	TGTGCCAGCAGCCAAGTAGGAGGAATGCACTATGGCTACACCTTC
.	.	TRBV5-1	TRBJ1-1	CASSHRDPRDTEAFF	TGCGCCAGCAGCCACCGGGACCCCAGGGACACTGAAGCTTTCTTT
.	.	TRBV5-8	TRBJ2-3	CASSLTGTWTDTQYF	TGTGCCAGCAGCTTGACAGGGACTTGGACAGATACGCAGTATTTT
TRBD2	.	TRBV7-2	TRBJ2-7	CASSLVGLAGAHYEQYF	TGTGCCAGCAGCTTAGTGGGACTAGCGGGGGCCCACTACGAGCAGTACTTC
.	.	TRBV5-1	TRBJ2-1	CASSLVDSSEQFF	TGCGCCAGCAGCTTGGTAGACTCCAGTGAGCAGTTCTTC
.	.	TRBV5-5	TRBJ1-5	CASSLGRDTYSNQPQHF	TGTGCCAGCAGCTTGGGTCGGGACACATATAGCAATCAGCCCCAGCATTTT
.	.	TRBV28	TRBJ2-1	CASTQSNEQFF	TGTGCCAGCACCCAGAGCAATGAGCAGTTCTTC
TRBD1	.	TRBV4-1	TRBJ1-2	CASSQERGTGGGYTF	TGCGCCAGCAGCCAAGAAAGGGGGACAGGCGGTGGCTACACCTTC
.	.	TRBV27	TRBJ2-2	CATFSWNSNTGELFF	TGTGCCACCTTTTCGTGGAATTCTAACACCGGGGAGCTGTTTTTT
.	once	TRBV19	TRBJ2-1	CASSTMDLYNEQFF	TGTGCCAGTAGTACCATGGACCTTTACAATGAGCAGTTCTTC
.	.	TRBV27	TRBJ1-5	CASSITGGGQPQHF	TGTGCCAGCAGTATCACCGGGGGGGGTCAGCCCCAGCATTTT
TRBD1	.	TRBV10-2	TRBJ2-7	CASSDLGQGTSEQYF	TGCGCCAGCAGTGATTTGGGACAGGGGACGTCCGAGCAGTACTTC
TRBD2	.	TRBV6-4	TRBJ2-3	CASSGLAGGPTDTQYF	TGTGCCAGCAGTGGACTAGCGGGAGGCCCGACAGATACGCAGTATTTT
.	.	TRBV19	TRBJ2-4	CASSIYVGTAKNIQYF	TGTGCCAGTAGTATATATGTCGGGACAGCCAAAAACATTCAGTACTTC
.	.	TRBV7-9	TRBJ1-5	CASSEDRVNQPQHF	TGTGCCAGCAGCGAGGACAGAGTAAATCAGCCCCAGCATTTT
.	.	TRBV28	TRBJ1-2	CASSLAGSYGYTF	TGTGCCAGCAGTTTGGCGGGGAGCTATGGCTACACCTTC
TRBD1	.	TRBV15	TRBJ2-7	CATSRYPRDRAYEQYF	TGTGCCACCAGCAGATACCCCCGGGACAGGGCCTACGAGCAGTACTTC
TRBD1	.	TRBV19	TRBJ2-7	CASSTGQGLYEQYF	TGTGCCAGTAGTACGGGACAGGGGCTCTACGAGCAGTACTTC